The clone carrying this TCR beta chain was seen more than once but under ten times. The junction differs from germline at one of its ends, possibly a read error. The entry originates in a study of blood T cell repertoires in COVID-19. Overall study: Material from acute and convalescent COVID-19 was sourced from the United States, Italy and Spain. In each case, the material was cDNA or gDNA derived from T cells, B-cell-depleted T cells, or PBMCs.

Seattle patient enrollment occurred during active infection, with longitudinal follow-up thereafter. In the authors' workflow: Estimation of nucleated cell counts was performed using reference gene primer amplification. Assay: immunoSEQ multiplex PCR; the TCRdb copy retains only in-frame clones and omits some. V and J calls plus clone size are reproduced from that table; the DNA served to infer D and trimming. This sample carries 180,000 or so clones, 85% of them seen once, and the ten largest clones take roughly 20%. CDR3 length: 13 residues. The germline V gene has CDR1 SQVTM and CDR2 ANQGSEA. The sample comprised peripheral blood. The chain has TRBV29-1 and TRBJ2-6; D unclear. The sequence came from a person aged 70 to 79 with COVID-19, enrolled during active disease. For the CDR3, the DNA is TGCAGCGTTGTACTTTCTGAGGCCAACGTCCTGACTTTC. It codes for CSVVLSEANVLTF.